This T cell receptor beta chain emerged from a study of CD8 T cells in ankylosing spondylitis. Whole-study results and caveats: What seemed typical of ankylosing spondylitis blood was a TCR beta motif built from several highly homologous variants. A number of the motif variants had already been described in reactive arthritis synovial fluid and blood.

This CDR3 comprises 13 residues. Deletions cut 2 bases from V and 2 bases from J, with 7 bases between. Germline V gives CDR1 MDHEN, CDR2 SYDVKM. A quantitative 5'-RACE method, one with molecular barcodes, was used to make TCR beta libraries. TCRdb re-analysed the 5' RACE reads in MiXCR, keeping a single row per CDR3 protein. Among roughly 36,000 distinct CDR3 sequences, 11% to 15% were seen once, and the ten largest hold approximately 35%. As regards this clonotype: As yet, its antigen is unknown.

The sequence derives from a male donor with ankylosing spondylitis or in good health (not recorded which). What was sequenced was blood. V gene TRBV28 combines with J gene TRBJ2-7; D ambiguous. CDR3 in amino acids: CASSLPQTYEQYF. In DNA, the CDR3 is TGTGCCAGCAGTTTACCGCAGACCTACGAGCAGTACTTC.